These 18 T cell receptor beta chains came from one sample sequenced in a study of sequential checkpoint blockade in melanoma. Treatment defined: randomized to nivolumab then ipilimumab (arm A) or the reverse (arm B). Measured with immunoSEQ multiplex PCR; TCRdb has only the in-frame clones, and not every one. Counted here are 2,500 to 3,500 clones, 23% occurring once; the ten biggest clones make up 11%. The sequencing used tumor tissue (inferred from file names), collected from a patient given nivolumab and ipilimumab in sequence. All receptors come from a human donor with melanoma.

This clone has more than one count but fewer than ten. This chain uses TRBV10-2 with TRBJ2-3; a weak D match, TRBD2 (5 bases). There are 15 residues in the CDR3. The V gene's germline CDR1 is WSHSY and CDR2 SAAADI. The ends were cut back, 3 bases at V and 2 bases at J, with 12 bases in the middle. CDR3 residues: CASSDPIGDTDTQYF. The CDR3 DNA reads TGCGCCAGCAGTGATCCAATCGGGGACACAGATACGCAGTATTTT.

This clone is medium-sized (0.01 to 0.1%) in the sample. The rearrangement uses TRBV11-3 and TRBJ2-2, with 16 positions matching TRBD2. Unmatched junction bases numbered 1, after V lost 3 bases and J lost 0 bases. Germline loops: CDR1 SGHNT, CDR2 YENEEA. The CDR3 is 18 amino acids. This CDR3 is CASSLGLAGGPNTGELFF. CDR3 nucleotides: TGTGCCAGCAGCTTGGGACTAGCGGGGGGGCCGAACACCGGGGAGCTGTTTTTT.

By sample share, this clone is medium-sized. The genes are TRBV11-3 and TRBJ2-2; a weak D match, TRBD1 (7 bases). The V end lost 1 base, the J end lost 6 bases, and 15 bases lay between the germline ends. From germline, CDR1 is SGHNT and CDR2 YENEEA. The CDR3 is 16 residues long. The CDR3, as DNA: TGTGCCAGCAGCTTAGGCAGGGGGGTAAAGGCCGGGGAGCTGTTTTTT. It yields the protein CASSLGRGVKAGELFF.

In this sample, this clone turned up a few times. The gene calls are TRBV23-1 and TRBJ2-5; tentatively, D is TRBD1 (6 bases). TRBV23-1 is classed as an ORF, of uncertain function. CDR3 length equals 17 residues. Trimming stripped 7 bases from V and 0 bases from J, with 21 bases between. The CDR3 is CASNPGQGHLYQETQYF. CDR3 bases: TGCGCCAGCAACCCGGGGCAGGGGCATTTGTACCAAGAGACCCAGTACTTC.

In DNA form, the CDR3 reads TGTGCCAGCAGCCCGGTGAGCACAGGGGGAGGAAACACCATATATTTT. It translates to CASSPVSTGGGNTIYF. The chain employs TRBV7-5 and TRBJ1-3; the table assigns TRBD1, which was not confirmed against the DNA. TRBV7-5 is recorded as a pseudogene. The CDR3 loop spans 16 amino acids.

This clone has more than one count but fewer than ten. This chain links TRBV11-3 with TRBJ2-2, with 9 positions matching TRBD2. The CDR3 consists of 15 residues. The ends lost 3 bases at V and 6 bases at J; junction bases unmatched: 5. Germline V lookup: CDR1 SGHNT, CDR2 YENEEA. CDR3 in DNA: TGTGCCAGCAGCTTGTACCTAGCGGGGTCCGGGGAGCTGTTTTTT. It specifies CASSLYLAGSGELFF.

The chain recombines TRBV12-5 with TRBJ2-6; the D gene is possibly TRBD2 (7 bases). Germline lookup yields CDR1 LGHNT and CDR2 FRNRAP. The CDR3 is 15 residues long. The CDR3 nucleotides read TGTGCCAGCACCCCGGGGGGCGGAGGGGCCAACGTCCTGACTTTC. This gives the protein CASTPGGGGANVLTF.

The chain carries TRBV19 and TRBJ1-1, with D hard to call. Germline values: CDR1 LNHDA, CDR2 SQIVND (reference sequence). Trimming left V 4 bases short and J 0 bases short, with 18 bases between. The CDR3 covers 17 residues. The CDR3 DNA reads TGTGCCAGTAGTACCGGGCAGGTCGGGAGGGTGAACACTGAAGCTTTCTTT. This translates into CASSTGQVGRVNTEAFF.

The CDR3 region is CASSPEGTNEKLFF. In DNA, the CDR3 is TGCGCCAGCAGCCCAGAGGGGACTAATGAAAAACTGTTTTTT. The J gene is TRBJ1-4, the V gene TRBV5-1, with D perhaps TRBD1 (5 bases). V gave up 4 bases and J gave up 2 bases, with 9 bases separating them. The CDR3 loop spans 14 amino acids. Germline lookup yields CDR1 SGHRS and CDR2 YFSETQ.

This clone has at least ten counts. The CDR3 spells CASSLVIGGMNTEAFF. CDR3 bases: TGTGCCAGCAGCTTGGTGATTGGGGGGATGAACACTGAAGCTTTCTTT. This chain joins TRBV11-3 and TRBJ1-1; tentatively, D is TRBD1 (5 bases). V was pared by 3 bases and J by 0 bases, with 14 bases between. The CDR3 spans 16 residues. Germline CDR1 is SGHNT and CDR2 is YENEEA.

This clone was observed a few times. V and J are TRBV11-3 and TRBJ1-5; possibly TRBD1 for D (6 bases). Germline V gives CDR1 SGHNT, CDR2 YENEEA. The CDR3 is 15 amino acids. V was pared by 5 bases and J by 5 bases, with 16 bases between. CDR3 bases: TGTGCCAGCAGCCCGGGGGCAACTCGGGATCAGCCCCAGCATTTT. Its protein product is CASSPGATRDQPQHF.

In its sample, this clone is medium-sized. The chain joins TRBV11-3 to TRBJ2-5, with 12 bases that match TRBD1. CDR1 and CDR2 (germline): SGHNT, YENEEA. V shed 3 bases and J 5 bases; nucleotides not matched to a gene: 7. This CDR3 has 16 residues. CDR3 sequence reads: CASSLEGTGGWETQYF. CDR3 nucleotide sequence: TGTGCCAGCAGCTTGGAAGGGACAGGGGGCTGGGAGACCCAGTACTTC.

This clone was detected a few times. J is TRBJ1-6 and V is TRBV6-8; 9 nucleotides align to TRBD1. The V gene end was trimmed by 2 bases and the J gene end by 3 bases; junction bases not matched to a gene: 5. CDR3 length: 17 residues. Germline CDR1 and CDR2: MNHGY and SAAAGT. The CDR3 protein is CASSYLTDRGYNSPLHF. Written as DNA, the CDR3 is TGTGCCAGCAGTTACCTAACGGACAGGGGCTATAATTCACCCCTCCACTTT.

This clone ranks as medium-sized. The chain has TRBV9 and TRBJ2-2; TRBD1 might be the D (6 bases). Germline assignment: CDR1 SGDLS and CDR2 YYNGEE. V lost 5 bases to trimming and J lost 6 bases, with 14 bases between them. There are 14 residues in the CDR3. CDR3 coding DNA: TGTGCCAGCAGTGACGCAGGGGAATCCGGGGAGCTGTTTTTT. Translation: CASSDAGESGELFF. The complete variable domain, with remaining parts taken from reference TRBV9 and TRBJ2-2, reads DSGVTQTPKHLITATGQRVTLRCSPRSGDLSVYWYQQSLDQGLQFLIQYYNGEERAKGNILERFSAQQFPDLHSELNLSSLELGDSALYFCASSDAGESGELFFGEGSRLTVL.

The chain employs TRBV7-2 and TRBJ1-2; tentatively, D is TRBD1 (5 bases). CDR1 is SGHTA, CDR2 FQGNSA, per germline. V was shortened by 5 bases and J by 3 bases, with 10 bases between the two germline ends. The CDR3 runs 13 residues. The CDR3 bases are TGTGCCAGCAGCCGGACAAAGGACTATGGCTACACCTTC. Amino acids: CASSRTKDYGYTF.

There are a few counts of this clone. The chain uses TRBV11-3 and TRBJ2-1; weak D call: TRBD1 (6 bases). V was cut by 4 bases and J by 4 bases, with 17 bases left in between. Germline V gene lookup returns CDR1 SGHNT and CDR2 YENEEA. The CDR3 consists of 16 residues. CDR3 residues: CASSSWQGLRYNEQFF. The CDR3 region has the DNA TGTGCCAGCAGCTCCTGGCAGGGGCTTCGGTACAATGAGCAGTTCTTC.

The sample holds a few counts of this clone. The CDR3 region has the DNA TGTGCCAGCAGCTCCGGGACAGTTAACAATGAGCAGTTCTTC. It specifies CASSSGTVNNEQFF. The J gene is TRBJ2-1, the V gene TRBV11-3, with 7 bases aligning to TRBD1. The V gene's germline CDR1 is SGHNT and CDR2 YENEEA. CDR3 length: 14 amino acids. The V and J ends lost 4 bases and 5 bases, in that order; junction bases with no gene match: 5. The complete variable domain, with remaining parts taken from reference TRBV11-3 and TRBJ2-1, reads EAGVVQSPRYKIIEKKQPVAFWCNPISGHNTLYWYLQNLGQGPELLIRYENEEAVDDSQLPKDRFSAERLKGVDSTLKIQPAELGDSAVYLCASSSGTVNNEQFFGPGTRLTVL.

J is TRBJ1-6 and V is TRBV6-1; 7 nucleotides line up with TRBD1. V was pared by 1 base and J by 7 bases, with 10 bases of the junction left unmatched. The CDR3 is 17 residues long. The germline V gene has CDR1 MNHNS and CDR2 SASEGT. In nucleotides, the CDR3 is TGTGCCAGCAGTGAAGGGGGCGAGGGACAGCCAAATTCACCCCTCCACTTT. This gives the protein CASSEGGEGQPNSPLHF.